One sample yielded the 7 T cell receptor beta chains listed below, sequenced in a study of graft-versus-host responses after intestinal transplantation. Measured with immunoSEQ multiplex PCR; TCRdb has only the in-frame clones, and not every one. The sample yields about 57,000 clones, about 90% seen once. This specimen consisted of PBMCs, obtained 26 days after transplant. The receptors shown here come from a human patient who received an intestinal transplant, so some T cells may come from the graft donor.

This clone was observed a single time. The V and J genes are TRBV7-2 and TRBJ2-1, with 10 bases lining up with TRBD2. This CDR3 is built from 15 residues. Trimming at V came to 2 bases and at J to 2 bases, leaving 0 bases not matched to a gene. Germline CDR1 and CDR2: SGHTA and FQGNSA. CDR3: CASSLSGGAYNEQFF. The CDR3 bases are TGTGCCAGCAGCTTAAGCGGGGGGGCCTACAATGAGCAGTTCTTC.

V gene TRBV27 combines with J gene TRBJ1-2; 7 positions agree with TRBD1. CDR3 length: 13 amino acids. Germline V CDR1 and CDR2: MNHEY, SMNVEV (reference sequence). V lost 5 bases and J lost 4; bases outside the gene matches: 4. CDR3 nucleotide sequence: TGTGCCAGCAGTGCCGGGACAGCCTATGGCTACACCTTC. It translates to CASSAGTAYGYTF.

In this sample, this clone turned up a few times. The V and J genes are TRBV30 and TRBJ2-6; D unresolved. Germline V gives CDR1 GTSNPN, CDR2 SVGIG (reference sequence). The CDR3 spans 16 residues. Trimming stripped 4 bases from V and 0 bases from J, with 13 bases between. The CDR3 nucleotides read TGTGCCTGGACTCCCCCTGGCTTCTCTGGGGCCAACGTCCTGACTTTC. This sequence encodes CAWTPPGFSGANVLTF. Together with reference TRBV30 and TRBJ2-6, the CDR3 gives the full variable domain: SQTIHQWPATLVQPVGSPLSLECTVEGTSNPNLYWYRQAAGRGLQLLFYSVGIGQISSEVPQNLSASRPQDRQFILSSKKLLLSDSGFYLCAWTPPGFSGANVLTFGAGSRLTVL.

The chain joins TRBV5-4 to TRBJ2-7; 7 bases are shared with TRBD1. The CDR3 contains 11 residues. Germline values: CDR1 SGHNT, CDR2 YYREEE (reference sequence). V shed 3 bases, J shed 6 bases, and the junction held 0 bases outside the gene matches. This CDR3 is CASSSGGEQYF. The CDR3 bases are TGTGCCAGCAGCTCAGGGGGCGAGCAGTACTTC. Drawing the rest from reference TRBV5-4 and TRBJ2-7, the complete variable domain is ETGVTQSPTHLIKTRGQQVTLRCSSQSGHNTVSWYQQALGQGPQFIFQYYREEENGRGNFPPRFSGLQFPNYSSELNVNALELDDSALYLCASSSGGEQYFGPGTRLTVT.

Written as DNA, the CDR3 is TGTGCCAGCAGTCCACTAATGACAGGGGCCCAAGAGACCCAGTACTTC. Amino acids: CASSPLMTGAQETQYF. The V and J genes are TRBV27 and TRBJ2-5; 8 nucleotides line up with TRBD1. The CDR3 is 16 residues long. Germline V gene data show CDR1 as MNHEY and CDR2 as SMNVEV (reference sequence). J was trimmed by 1 base and V by 5 bases; bases with no gene match: 9.

The gene calls are TRBV29-1 and TRBJ1-1; TRBD1 might be the D (6 bases). Germline CDR1 is SQVTM and CDR2 is ANQGSEA. The CDR3 spans 10 residues. The germline V and J ends were trimmed by 3 bases and 8 bases, with 7 bases remaining between them. As DNA, the CDR3 is TGCAGCGTTGATCAGGGGGAAGCTTTCTTT. This sequence encodes CSVDQGEAFF.

As DNA, the CDR3 is TGTGCCTGGAGTCTGATTAGCGGGCAAGAGACCCAGTACTTC. Amino acid sequence: CAWSLISGQETQYF. The V call is TRBV30, the J call TRBJ2-5; 7 bases agree with TRBD2. Germline V gives CDR1 GTSNPN, CDR2 SVGIG (reference sequence). V was clipped by 2 bases and J by 2 bases; unmatched bases: 5. This CDR3 is built from 14 residues.